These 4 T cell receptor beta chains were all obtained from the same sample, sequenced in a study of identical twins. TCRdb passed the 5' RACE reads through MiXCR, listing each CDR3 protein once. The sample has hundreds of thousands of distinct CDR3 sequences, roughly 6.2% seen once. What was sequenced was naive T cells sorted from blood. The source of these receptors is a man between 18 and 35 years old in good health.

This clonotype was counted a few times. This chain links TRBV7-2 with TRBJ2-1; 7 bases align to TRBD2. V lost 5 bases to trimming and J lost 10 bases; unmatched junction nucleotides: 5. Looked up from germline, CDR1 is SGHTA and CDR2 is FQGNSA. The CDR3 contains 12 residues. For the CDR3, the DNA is TGTGCCAGCAGCCCCGGACTAGTCGAGCAGTTCTTC. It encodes CASSPGLVEQFF.

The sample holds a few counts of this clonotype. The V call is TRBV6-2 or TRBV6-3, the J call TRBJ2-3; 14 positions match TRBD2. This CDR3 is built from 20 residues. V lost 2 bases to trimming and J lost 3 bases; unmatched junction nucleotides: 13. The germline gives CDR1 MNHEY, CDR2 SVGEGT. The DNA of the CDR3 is TGTGCCAGCAGTTACCAGACTAGCGGGAGGGCCCTCGAGGGGACAGATACGCAGTATTTT. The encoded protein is CASSYQTSGRALEGTDTQYF.

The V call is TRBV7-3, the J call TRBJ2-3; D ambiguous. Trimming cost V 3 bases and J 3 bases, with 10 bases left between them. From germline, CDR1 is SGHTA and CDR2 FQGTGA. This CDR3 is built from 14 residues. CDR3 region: CASSLWGSTDTQYF. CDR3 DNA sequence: TGTGCCAGCAGCTTGTGGGGAAGTACAGATACGCAGTATTTT.

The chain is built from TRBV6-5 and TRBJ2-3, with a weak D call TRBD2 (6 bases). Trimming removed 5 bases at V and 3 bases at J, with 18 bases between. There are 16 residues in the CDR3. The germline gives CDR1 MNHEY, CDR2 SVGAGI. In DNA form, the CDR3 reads TGTGCCAGCAGTCTCGCTAAGCGGGCTGGTACAGATACGCAGTATTTT. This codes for CASSLAKRAGTDTQYF.